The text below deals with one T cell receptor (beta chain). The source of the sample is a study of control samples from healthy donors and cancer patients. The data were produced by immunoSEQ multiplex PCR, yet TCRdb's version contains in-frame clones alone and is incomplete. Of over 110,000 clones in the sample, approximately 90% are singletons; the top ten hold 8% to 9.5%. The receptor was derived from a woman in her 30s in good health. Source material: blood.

The CDR3 nucleotides read TGCGCCAGCAGCTTGGGAGGAGACACGCGAAATTCACCCCTCCACTTT. Amino acid sequence: CASSLGGDTRNSPLHF. This chain links TRBV5-1 with TRBJ1-6; D is uncertain. Germline assignment: CDR1 SGHRS and CDR2 YFSETQ. V dropped 0 bases and J dropped 7 bases, with 14 bases sitting between them. There are 16 residues in the CDR3. Filled out from reference TRBV5-1 and TRBJ1-6, the complete variable domain reads KAGVTQTPRYLIKTRGQQVTLSCSPISGHRSVSWYQQTPGQGLQFLFEYFSETQRNKGNFPGRFSGRQFSNSRSEMNVSTLELGDSALYLCASSLGGDTRNSPLHFGNGTRLTVT.